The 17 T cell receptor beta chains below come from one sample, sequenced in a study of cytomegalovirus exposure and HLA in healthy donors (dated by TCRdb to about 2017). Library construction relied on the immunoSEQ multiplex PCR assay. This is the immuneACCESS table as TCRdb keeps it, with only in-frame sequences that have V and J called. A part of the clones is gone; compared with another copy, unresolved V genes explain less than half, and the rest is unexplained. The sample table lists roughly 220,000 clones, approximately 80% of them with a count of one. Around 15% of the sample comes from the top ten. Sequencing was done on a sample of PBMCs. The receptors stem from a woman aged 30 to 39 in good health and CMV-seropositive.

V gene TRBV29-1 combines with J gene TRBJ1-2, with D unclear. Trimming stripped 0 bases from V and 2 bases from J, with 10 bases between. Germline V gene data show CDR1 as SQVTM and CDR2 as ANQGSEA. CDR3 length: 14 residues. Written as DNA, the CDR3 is TGCAGCGTTGAAGAAGAGATCAGAAACTATGGCTACACCTTC. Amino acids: CSVEEEIRNYGYTF.

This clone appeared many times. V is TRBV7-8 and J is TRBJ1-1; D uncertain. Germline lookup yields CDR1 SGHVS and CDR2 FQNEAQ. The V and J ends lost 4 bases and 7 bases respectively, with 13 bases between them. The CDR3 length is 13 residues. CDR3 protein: CASSYKTRSEAFF. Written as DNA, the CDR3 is TGTGCCAGCAGCTACAAGACAAGGAGTGAAGCTTTCTTT.

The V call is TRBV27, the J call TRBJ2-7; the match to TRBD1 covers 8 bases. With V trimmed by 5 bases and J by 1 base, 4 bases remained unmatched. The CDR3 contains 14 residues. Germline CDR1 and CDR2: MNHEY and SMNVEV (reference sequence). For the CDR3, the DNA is TGTGCCAGCAGTCCGACAGGGGTATCCTACGAGCAGTACTTC. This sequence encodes CASSPTGVSYEQYF.

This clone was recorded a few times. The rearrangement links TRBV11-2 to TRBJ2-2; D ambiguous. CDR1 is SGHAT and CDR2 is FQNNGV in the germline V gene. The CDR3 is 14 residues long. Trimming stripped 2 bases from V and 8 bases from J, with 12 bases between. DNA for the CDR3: TGTGCCAGCAGCTTAAAACCCCTGGATGGGGAGCTGTTTTTT. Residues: CASSLKPLDGELFF.

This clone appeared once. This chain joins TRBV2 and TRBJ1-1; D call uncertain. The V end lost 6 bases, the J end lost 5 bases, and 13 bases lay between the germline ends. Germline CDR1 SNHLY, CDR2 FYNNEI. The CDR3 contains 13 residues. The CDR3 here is CASRRDIGTEAFF. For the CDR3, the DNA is TGTGCCAGCAGACGAGATATAGGGACTGAAGCTTTCTTT.

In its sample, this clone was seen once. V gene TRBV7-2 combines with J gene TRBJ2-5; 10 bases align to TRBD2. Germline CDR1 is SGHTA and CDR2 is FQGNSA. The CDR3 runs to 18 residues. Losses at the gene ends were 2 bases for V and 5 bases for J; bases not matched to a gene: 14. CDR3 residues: CASSLFGLAGVAGETQYF. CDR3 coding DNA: TGTGCCAGCAGCTTATTCGGTCTAGCGGGAGTCGCGGGGGAGACCCAGTACTTC.

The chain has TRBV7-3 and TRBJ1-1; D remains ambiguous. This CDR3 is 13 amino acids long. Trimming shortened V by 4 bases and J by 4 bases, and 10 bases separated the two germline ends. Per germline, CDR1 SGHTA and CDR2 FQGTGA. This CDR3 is CASSSGVRTEAFF. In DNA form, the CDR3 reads TGTGCCAGCAGCTCCGGGGTGCGCACTGAAGCTTTCTTT.

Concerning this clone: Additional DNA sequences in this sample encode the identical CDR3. The CDR3 DNA reads TGTGCCAGCAGTTTGGGGCAGACCTACGAGCAGTACTTC. It is translated as CASSLGQTYEQYF. The chain links TRBV27 to TRBJ2-7; the D gene is possibly TRBD1 (5 bases). Germline-derived CDR1 and CDR2 are MNHEY and SMNVEV (reference sequence). This CDR3 region has 13 residues. V was pared by 3 bases and J by 2 bases, with 8 bases between.

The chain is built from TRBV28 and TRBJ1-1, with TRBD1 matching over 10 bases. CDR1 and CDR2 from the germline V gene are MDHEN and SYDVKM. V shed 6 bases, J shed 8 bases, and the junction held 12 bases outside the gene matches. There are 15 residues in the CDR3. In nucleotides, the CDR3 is TGTGCCAGCAGCCTTATTATGACAGGGGGCGACGAAGCTTTCTTT. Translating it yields CASSLIMTGGDEAFF. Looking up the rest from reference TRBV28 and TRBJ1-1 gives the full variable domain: DVKVTQSSRYLVKRTGEKVFLECVQDMDHENMFWYRQDPGLGLRLIYFSYDVKMKEKGDIPEGYSVSREKKERFSLILESASTNQTSMYLCASSLIMTGGDEAFFGQGTRLTVV.

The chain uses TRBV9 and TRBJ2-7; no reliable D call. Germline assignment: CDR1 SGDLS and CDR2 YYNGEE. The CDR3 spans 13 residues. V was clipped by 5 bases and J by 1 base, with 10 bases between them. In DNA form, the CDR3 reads TGTGCCAGCAGTTCTAAGGAGTCCTACGAGCAGTACTTC. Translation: CASSSKESYEQYF.

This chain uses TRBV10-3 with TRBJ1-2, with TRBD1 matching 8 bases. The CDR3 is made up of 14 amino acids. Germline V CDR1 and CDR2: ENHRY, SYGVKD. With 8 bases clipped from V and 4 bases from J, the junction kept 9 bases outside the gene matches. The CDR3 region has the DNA TGTGCCATCCACCGGGACAGGTCAACCTATGGCTACACCTTC. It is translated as CAIHRDRSTYGYTF.

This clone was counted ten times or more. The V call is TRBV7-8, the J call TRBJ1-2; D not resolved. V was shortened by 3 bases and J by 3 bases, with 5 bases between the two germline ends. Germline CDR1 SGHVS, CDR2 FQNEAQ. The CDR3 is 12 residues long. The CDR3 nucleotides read TGTGCCAGCAGCTTTGGGTACTATGGCTACACCTTC. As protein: CASSFGYYGYTF.

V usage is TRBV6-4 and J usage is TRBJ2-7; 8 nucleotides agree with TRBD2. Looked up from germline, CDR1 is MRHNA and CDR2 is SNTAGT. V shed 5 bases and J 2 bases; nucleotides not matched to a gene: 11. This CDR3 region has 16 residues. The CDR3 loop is CASSLRQLLAAYEQYF. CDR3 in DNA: TGTGCCAGCAGTCTCCGTCAACTACTAGCGGCCTACGAGCAGTACTTC.

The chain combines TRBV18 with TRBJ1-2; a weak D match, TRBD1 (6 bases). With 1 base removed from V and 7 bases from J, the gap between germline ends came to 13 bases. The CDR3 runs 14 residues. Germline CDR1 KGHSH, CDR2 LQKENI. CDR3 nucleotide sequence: TGTGCCAGCTCACCACTAGGGGGGCAATCTGGCTACACCTTC. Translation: CASSPLGGQSGYTF.

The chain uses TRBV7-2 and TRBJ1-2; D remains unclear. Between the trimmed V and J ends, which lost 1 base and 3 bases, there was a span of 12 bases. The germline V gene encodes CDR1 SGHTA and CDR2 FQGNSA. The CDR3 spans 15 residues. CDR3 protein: CASSLGPGMDYGYTF. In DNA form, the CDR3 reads TGTGCCAGCAGCTTAGGTCCGGGTATGGACTATGGCTACACCTTC.

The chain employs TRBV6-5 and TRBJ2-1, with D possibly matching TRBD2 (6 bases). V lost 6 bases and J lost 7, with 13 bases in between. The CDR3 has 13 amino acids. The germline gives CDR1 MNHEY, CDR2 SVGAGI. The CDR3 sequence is CASSPGVRNEQFF. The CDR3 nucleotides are TGTGCCAGCAGCCCGGGAGTCCGAAATGAGCAGTTCTTC.

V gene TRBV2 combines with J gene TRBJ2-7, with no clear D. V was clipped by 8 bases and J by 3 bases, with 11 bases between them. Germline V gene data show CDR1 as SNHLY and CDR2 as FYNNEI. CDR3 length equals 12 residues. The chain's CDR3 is CASGVRHYEQYF. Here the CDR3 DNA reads TGTGCCAGCGGGGTCAGACACTACGAGCAGTACTTC.